The rows below give T cell receptor beta chains drawn from one sample of a study of OX40 agonist ivuxolimab in advanced cancers. Method: immunoSEQ multiplex PCR; TCRdb's copy keeps in-frame clones and lacks some. The profile shows approximately 41,000 clones, 85% to 90% of them singletons. This sample comprised CD4+ or CD8+ T cells sorted from blood, obtained in a trial of the OX40 agonist ivuxolimab. These receptors were obtained from an adult with an advanced solid tumor such as melanoma, head and neck, liver or kidney cancer. The conserved cysteine and the conserved F or W are not part of the CDR3 here.

TRBJ1-2,TRBV9,ASSVGGWNYGYT
TRBJ2-3,TRBV5-1,ASSSSGGTTDTQY
TRBJ1-5,TRBV27,ASSLGAPGLNQPQH
TRBJ2-3,TRBV28,ASSSHRDSTDTQY
TRBJ2-2,TRBV7-7,ASSLRGFGTGELF
TRBJ2-3,TRBV6-1,ASSRGRPPTDTQY
TRBJ1-6,TRBV30,AWSVVRGNSPLH
TRBJ2-7,TRBV2,ASRSGGAGKTYEQY
NA,TRBV6-1,ASSTGDFAYEQY
TRBJ2-5,TRBV12-5,ASGPTEGVETQY
TRBJ1-6,TRBV5-8,ASSLPWGDNSPLH
TRBJ1-6,TRBV5-1,ASSLNSPDNSPLH
TRBJ2-1,TRBV20-1,SASRGDEQF
TRBJ1-1,TRBV6-1,ASGGMNTEAF
TRBJ2-2,TRBV21-1,ASSKLRDRGSAGELF
TRBJ1-4,TRBV19,ASSIDRPGGLF
TRBJ2-1,TRBV11-2,ASRRGDFYNEQF
TRBJ2-1,TRBV5-1,ASSFGGTYFNEQF
TRBJ2-6,TRBV19,ASSIGRSGRSSGANVLT
TRBJ1-6,TRBV13,ASSFSVRSSYNSPLH
TRBJ1-1,TRBV2,ASSVSSLEAF
TRBJ1-4,TRBV25-1,ASSEFSGTGTTNEKLF
TRBJ2-1,TRBV11-3,ASSAPGTGGNNEQF
TRBJ2-2,TRBV11-2,ASSRTGFTGELF
TRBJ2-3,TRBV6-9,ASSSTDTQY
TRBJ1-2,TRBV5-4,ASSQGQGADYGYT
TRBJ1-5,TRBV2,ASSVYRNSNQPQH
TRBJ2-2,TRBV18,ASSGTNANTGELF
TRBJ2-1,TRBV6-4,ASSDRLAGGPNEQF
TRBJ2-2,TRBV6-1,AATTGTSGGELF
TRBJ1-1,TRBV29-1,SVDDGAAF
TRBJ1-2,TRBV5-1,ASSRGTSPFYGYT
TRBJ2-7,TRBV11-2,ASSLVLGDSYEQY
TRBJ2-1,TRBV2,ASKGGADEQF
TRBJ2-7,TRBV19,ASSIDLPYEQY
TRBJ2-1,TRBV9,ASGLASGITKSYNEQF
TRBJ2-5,TRBV19,ASSAAPQETQY